Listed here are 14 T cell receptor beta chains from one sample, sequenced in a study of response to subunit inactivated influenza vaccine. MiXCR, applied by TCRdb to the RT-PCR reads, yields one record per CDR3 protein. The table records 490,000 or so distinct CDR3 sequences, approximately 7.7% of them present only once. Here the sequenced sample was PBMCs from blood, taken roughly 24 months after vaccination. The receptor set was obtained from a man aged 50-75 years who received an inactivated influenza vaccine.

This chain uses TRBV12-3 or TRBV12-4 with TRBJ1-5; 7 nucleotides agree with TRBD1. This CDR3 has 15 amino acids. Trimming at V came to 6 bases and at J to 6 bases, leaving 11 bases not matched to a gene. The CDR3 region has the DNA TGTGCCAGCAGCACCGGGACAGACTTCATTCAGCCCCAGCATTTT. Translated, it gives CASSTGTDFIQPQHF.

This clonotype came up a few times. The J gene is TRBJ2-5, the V gene TRBV29-1, with D possibly matching TRBD2 (5 bases). Germline CDR1 SQVTM, CDR2 ANQGSEA. Trimming pared 2 bases from V and 1 base from J, leaving 14 bases between. There are 15 residues in the CDR3. The CDR3 loop reads CSVESGLWAQETQYF. CDR3 in DNA: TGCAGCGTTGAAAGTGGACTTTGGGCCCAAGAGACCCAGTACTTC. The variable domain in full, with the rest retrieved from reference TRBV29-1 and TRBJ2-5, is SAVISQKPSRDICQRGTSLTIQCQVDSQVTMMFWYRQQPGQSLTLIATANQGSEATYESGFVIDKFPISRPNLTFSTLTVSNMSPEDSSIYLCSVESGLWAQETQYFGPGTRLLVL.

This clonotype was observed a few times. The V and J genes are TRBV6-2 or TRBV6-3 and TRBJ1-1, with D possibly TRBD1 on 5 matching bases. Trimming pared 4 bases from V and 9 bases from J, leaving 12 bases between. This CDR3 has 12 amino acids. CDR1 and CDR2 from the germline V gene are MNHEY and SVGEGT. CDR3 region: CASSSRPDKAFF. The CDR3 DNA is TGTGCCAGCAGTTCTAGACCGGACAAAGCTTTCTTT.

This clonotype occurred a few times. V and J are TRBV11-2 and TRBJ2-3; 10 bases are shared with TRBD2. Germline V gene lookup returns CDR1 SGHAT and CDR2 FQNNGV. Unmatched junction bases numbered 5, after V lost 5 bases and J lost 0 bases. CDR3 length equals 16 residues. The DNA of the CDR3 is TGTGCCAGCAGCCCGGGACTAGCGTATAGCACAGATACGCAGTATTTT. This sequence encodes CASSPGLAYSTDTQYF.

The J gene is TRBJ2-7, the V gene TRBV5-1, with D tentatively TRBD1 (5 bases). Germline CDR1 is SGHRS and CDR2 is YFSETQ. This CDR3 has 11 residues. Trimming removed 2 bases at V and 7 bases at J, with 7 bases between. CDR3 in amino acids: CASSLDSEQYF. The CDR3 DNA reads as TGCGCCAGCAGCTTAGACAGTGAGCAGTACTTC.

V gene TRBV20-1 combines with J gene TRBJ2-3, with D possibly being TRBD1 (5 bases). Per germline, CDR1 DFQATT and CDR2 SNEGSKA (reference sequence). The CDR3 has 15 amino acids. V lost 4 bases and J lost 0, with 14 bases in between. For the CDR3, the DNA is TGCAGTGCTAACCCCTCCCAGGGAAGCACAGATACGCAGTATTTT. The encoded protein is CSANPSQGSTDTQYF.

This sequence joins TRBV15 and TRBJ2-7, with unresolved D. Germline lookup yields CDR1 LNHNV and CDR2 YYDKDF (reference sequence). The CDR3 sequence is 13 residues long. V lost 0 bases and J lost 3, with 6 bases in between. Here the CDR3 DNA reads TGTGCCACCAGCAGAGATCGGTACTACGAGCAGTACTTC. Its protein is CATSRDRYYEQYF. Using reference TRBV15 and TRBJ2-7 for the parts outside the CDR3, the full variable domain is DAMVIQNPRYQVTQFGKPVTLSCSQTLNHNVMYWYQQKSSQAPKLLFHYYDKDFNNEADTPDNFQSRRPNTSFCFLDIRSPGLGDTAMYLCATSRDRYYEQYFGPGTRLTVT.

This clonotype occurred a few times. The chain employs TRBV5-1 and TRBJ2-7; D might be TRBD2 (6 bases). This CDR3 spans 13 amino acids. CDR1 is SGHRS, CDR2 YFSETQ, per germline. V was trimmed by 0 bases and J by 6 bases, leaving 10 bases between them. CDR3 sequence reads: CASSLVWGGEQYF. For the CDR3, the DNA is TGCGCCAGCAGCTTGGTTTGGGGAGGCGAGCAGTACTTC.

The chain is built from TRBV9 and TRBJ2-5; the D gene is possibly TRBD2 (5 bases). Germline loops: CDR1 SGDLS, CDR2 YYNGEE. The ends were cut back, 6 bases at V and 2 bases at J, with 11 bases in the middle. The CDR3 runs 13 residues. The DNA for the CDR3 is TGTGCCAGCAACGGAGGCGAACAAGAGACCCAGTACTTC. Translated, it gives CASNGGEQETQYF.

In its sample, this clonotype was seen many times. The rearrangement joins TRBV12-3 or TRBV12-4 to TRBJ1-1; D is unclear. This CDR3 has 14 amino acids. The V end lost 3 bases, the J end lost 4 bases, and 12 bases lay between the germline ends. This CDR3 reads CASSFRGASTEAFF. In nucleotides, the CDR3 is TGTGCCAGCAGTTTTCGGGGAGCTTCCACTGAAGCTTTCTTT.

This clonotype was seen more than once but under ten times. The rearrangement links TRBV15 to TRBJ2-1; maybe TRBD2 (6 bases). Trimming cost V 5 bases and J 5 bases, with 22 bases left between them. Germline CDR1 reads LNHNV; CDR2 reads YYDKDF (reference sequence). There are 17 residues in the CDR3. CDR3 amino acids: CATSVTGISGSDNEQFF. For the CDR3, the DNA is TGTGCCACCAGCGTGACCGGGATCAGCGGGTCGGACAATGAGCAGTTCTTC.

This clonotype came up many times. This chain connects TRBV6-1 to TRBJ2-3, with D possibly TRBD2 on 6 matching bases. The germline V gene encodes CDR1 MNHNS and CDR2 SASEGT. The CDR3 covers 15 residues. V lost 6 bases to trimming and J lost 0 bases, with 13 bases between them. The DNA of the CDR3 is TGTGCCAGCAGCCCCTCCCGGGAGAGCACAGATACGCAGTATTTT. This translates into CASSPSRESTDTQYF.

The V call is TRBV12-3 or TRBV12-4, the J call TRBJ1-5; the D gene is possibly TRBD1 (5 bases). Trimming stripped 2 bases from V and 4 bases from J, with 15 bases between. The CDR3 is 16 amino acids. The CDR3 bases are TGTGCCAGCAGTTTACGGGGGTGGGTGAAAAATCAGCCCCAGCATTTT. Translating gives CASSLRGWVKNQPQHF.

This clonotype was counted a few times. V gene TRBV6-5 combines with J gene TRBJ2-1; 7 bases match TRBD2. CDR1 MNHEY and CDR2 SVGAGI come from the germline V gene. V lost 2 bases and J lost 7; bases outside the gene matches: 14. The CDR3 has 17 residues. CDR3 DNA sequence: TGTGCCAGCAGTTACCCGATCAGCGGGGTCACTCTTAATGAGCAGTTCTTC. Translation gives CASSYPISGVTLNEQFF.